This TCR beta chain was profiled in a study of cytomegalovirus exposure and HLA in healthy donors. Comments on this clone: Its antigen is not known. Germline and junction disagree at one end, which may indicate a read error.

The PCR contained 60 Vbeta and 13 Jbeta primers. Profiled with immunoSEQ multiplex PCR; TCRdb holds only in-frame clones, not every one. This sample yields about 120,000 clones, of which about 70% are seen a single time; roughly 0.9% belongs to the top ten. The study's findings and limits: Analyses of presence and absence presupposed an approximately uniform sequencing depth across donors. Later analysis identified a missense DCLRE1C variant that was linked to TCR beta V- and J-gene trimming.

The CDR3 runs 17 residues. Looked up from germline, CDR1 is SEHNR and CDR2 is FQNEAQ (reference sequence). The source material was PBMCs. The TCR comes from a woman in her twenties or thirties in good health and CMV-seronegative. The V call is TRBV7-9, the J call TRBJ2-6; 11 bases are a match to TRBD1. The CDR3 DNA is TGTGCCAGCAGTTTAGGGACAGGGGGCTCTGGGGCCAACGTCCTGACTTTC. Its protein product is CASSLGTGGSGANVLTF.